This T cell receptor (beta chain) appears in the sequencing data of a study of CD8+CD57+ T cells in acquired aplastic anemia. Across the whole study: Sorted CD4+ and CD8+ cells gave a mean 3.2 ug DNA, range about 0.17 to 27.4 ug. CD4+ reads averaged about 10.8 million in healthy donors.

Overall study findings and caveats: Patients and controls shared twenty-nine CD8+ CDR3 sequences, which appeared highly expressed in patients and within their immunodominant clones. The CD8+ Simpson's diversity of patients and controls was not significantly different.

The table lists this clonotype with a count of one. Its antigen is undetermined. CDR1 and CDR2 from the germline V gene are KGHDR and SFDVKD. V lost 5 bases to trimming and J lost 2 bases, with 3 bases between them. The CDR3 consists of 12 residues. Genomic DNA templated the TCR beta VDJ and CDR3 profiling. One entry per CDR3 protein, called by TCRdb with MiXCR from the reads. The sample includes some 42,000 distinct CDR3 sequences, about 70% seen only once; the top ten take about 25%. The V gene is TRBV24-1, the J gene TRBJ1-5; D gene unclear. Sequencing was performed on sorted CD4+, CD8+, or CD8+CD57+ T cells (not recorded which) from PBMCs. This TCR was recovered from a human donor in good health, serving as a control. The CDR3 loop reads CATSVGNQPQHF. The DNA of the CDR3 is TGTGCCACCAGTGTAGGCAATCAGCCCCAGCATTTT.